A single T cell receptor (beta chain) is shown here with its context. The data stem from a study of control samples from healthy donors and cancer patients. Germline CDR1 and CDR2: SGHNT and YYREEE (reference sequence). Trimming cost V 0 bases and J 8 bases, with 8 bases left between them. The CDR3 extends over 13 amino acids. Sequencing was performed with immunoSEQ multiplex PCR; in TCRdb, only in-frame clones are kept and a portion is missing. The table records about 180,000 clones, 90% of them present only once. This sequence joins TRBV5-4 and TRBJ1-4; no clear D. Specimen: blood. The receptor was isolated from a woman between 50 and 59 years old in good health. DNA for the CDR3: TGTGCCAGCAGCTTGGACCTTGGGGAAAAACTGTTTTTT. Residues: CASSLDLGEKLFF. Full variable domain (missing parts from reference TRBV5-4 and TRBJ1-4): ETGVTQSPTHLIKTRGQQVTLRCSSQSGHNTVSWYQQALGQGPQFIFQYYREEENGRGNFPPRFSGLQFPNYSSELNVNALELDDSALYLCASSLDLGEKLFFGSGTQLSVL.